A selection of T cell receptor beta chains follows, all from one sample in a study of T cell repertoires in cytomegalovirus infection. MiXCR was run by TCRdb on the reads, yielding one entry per CDR3 protein. The sample carries 680,000 or so distinct CDR3 sequences, roughly 30% recorded once. Their antigens remain unidentified. Sequenced here: cultured PBMCs, sampled from culture after CMV antigen stimulation. The receptors here all came from a human donor in good health (CMV status not recorded). Some clones in this sample may be carry-over from other donors' samples. The CDR3 runs from the conserved cysteine through the conserved F or W. The order of the fields is J gene, D gene, V gene, clone size, CDR3 DNA, CDR3 protein. The D gene is left open where the match is weak. Clone size is not always given. Where it is, it says once, few, many or a class for expanded clones.

TRBJ2-1 . TRBV6-2/TRBV6-3 few TGTGCCACCCACCCCGGGACTTCCTACAATGAGCAGTTCTTC CATHPGTSYNEQFF
TRBJ2-1 TRBD2 TRBV5-6 few TGTGCCAGCAGCCATATTAGCGGGAGCCCCTACAATGAGCAGTTCTTC CASSHISGSPYNEQFF
TRBJ2-3 . TRBV12-3/TRBV12-4 few TGTGCCAGCTGGGGGGGCTGGTCCCCAGATACGCAGTATTTT CASWGGWSPDTQYF
TRBJ2-5 . TRBV4-2 . TGTGCCAGCAGCCAAGAGAGACAGGTCCAAGAGACCCAGTACTTC CASSQERQVQETQYF
TRBJ2-1 TRBD2 TRBV5-4 few TGTGCCAGCAGCAGACCCGCGGGGCGGGGGGGCCTGGATGAGCAGTTCTTC CASSRPAGRGGLDEQFF
TRBJ2-1 . TRBV5-3 . TGTGCCAGCAGCTTACAGGGAGGAAGGGCCAATGAGCAGTTCTTC CASSLQGGRANEQFF
TRBJ2-2 . TRBV7-2 . TGTGCCAGCAGCTTAGCCTGGAACACCGGGGAGCTGTTTTTT CASSLAWNTGELFF
TRBJ2-5 TRBD2 TRBV7-9 few TGTGCCAGCAGCCCTAGCGGCTGGGGAGAGACCCAGTACTTC CASSPSGWGETQYF
TRBJ2-7 TRBD2 TRBV7-9 many TGTGCCAGCAGCTATCTAGCGGGAGGTTACGAGCAGTACTTC CASSYLAGGYEQYF
TRBJ2-2 TRBD2 TRBV19 . TGTGCCAGTAGAGAACTAGCGGGACTAACCGGGGAGCTGTTTTTT CASRELAGLTGELFF
TRBJ2-7 . TRBV6-5 . TGTGCCAGCAGACGTACATACTACGAGCAGTACTTC CASRRTYYEQYF
TRBJ2-3 . TRBV24-1 many TGTGCCACCAACCGAGAAGCGGCGATCACAGATACGCAGTATTTT CATNREAAITDTQYF
TRBJ1-2 . TRBV7-2 many TGTGCCAGCAGCCCCCGTTCAAGCAGCTACACCTTC CASSPRSSSYTF
TRBJ2-3 . TRBV11-2 . TGTGCCAGCAGCTTGGGGGAGCTGGATACGCAGTATTTT CASSLGELDTQYF
TRBJ1-2 . TRBV10-3 . TGTGCCATCAGTGTTGGGGGAGGCTATGGCTACACCTTC CAISVGGGYGYTF
TRBJ1-2 . TRBV28 . TGTGCCAGCAGTTTCCCAACAGGGATGATCGGCGATGGCTACACCTTC CASSFPTGMIGDGYTF
TRBJ2-3 TRBD2 TRBV7-2 . TGTGCCAGCAGCCCTTCCGGGGGGGCAATCCAGTATTTT CASSPSGGAIQYF
TRBJ1-2 . TRBV7-2 many TGTGCCAGCAGCCTGACAGCTAGCATAAGAAATGGCTACACCTTC CASSLTASIRNGYTF
TRBJ1-1 TRBD1 TRBV29-1 . TGCAGCGAAGTCAGGGGGCGCTACACTGAAGCTTTCTTT CSEVRGRYTEAFF
TRBJ2-3 . TRBV7-2 many TGTGCCAGCAGCTTAGTCGGGGTTACAGATACGCAGTATTTT CASSLVGVTDTQYF
TRBJ1-1 . TRBV28 few TGTGCCAGCAGTTTCTGGTCAGCGCAAGGAAGGTCTGAAGCTTTCTTT CASSFWSAQGRSEAFF
TRBJ1-5 . TRBV2 . TGTGCCAGCAGTGTCTCCCGTTATAGCAATCAGCCCCAGCATTTT CASSVSRYSNQPQHF
TRBJ2-5 . TRBV6-2/TRBV6-3 once TGTGCCAGCAGTAAGGGGGGGGACCAAGAGACCCAGTACTTC CASSKGGDQETQYF
TRBJ2-5 TRBD2 TRBV4-3 few TGCGCCAGCAGCCAAGATGAGTCGGGGGGAGAGACCCAGTACTTC CASSQDESGGETQYF
TRBJ1-1 . TRBV10-3 . TGTGCCATCAGTGAATGGGGGGACGGGGGGAACACTGAAGCTTTCTTT CAISEWGDGGNTEAFF
TRBJ1-2 TRBD1 TRBV12-3/TRBV12-4 . TGTGCCAGCACAAACGGACAGGGAAATGGCTACACCTTC CASTNGQGNGYTF
TRBJ2-5 TRBD2 TRBV7-2 . TGTGCCAGCAGCTTTGAGACTAGCGGGGGGGGAGAGACCCAGTACTTC CASSFETSGGGETQYF
TRBJ2-3 . TRBV7-2 few TGTGCCAGCGCCATCGGCACAGATACGCAGTATTTT CASAIGTDTQYF
TRBJ1-2 TRBD1 TRBV30 . TGTGCCTGGAGTGTATGGGACAGCGACTATGGCTACACCTTC CAWSVWDSDYGYTF
TRBJ2-3 . TRBV27 . TGTGCCAGCAGTTTGGTGTACCCGGCCACAGATACGCAGTATTTT CASSLVYPATDTQYF
TRBJ1-5 TRBD1 TRBV7-8 few TGTGCCAGCAGCTATTTCGGTGGGACAGGTCCCTCCAATCAGCCCCAGCATTTT CASSYFGGTGPSNQPQHF